This TCR beta chain was documented in a study of blood T cell repertoires in COVID-19. Study at large: Sites across the United States, Italy and Spain contributed samples from acute and convalescent COVID-19. PBMCs, B-cell-depleted T cells, or T cells provided the cDNA or gDNA that made up the material.

Germline CDR1 SGHKS, CDR2 YYEKEE (reference sequence). Trimming took 4 bases from V and 3 from J; bases not matched to a gene: 6. The CDR3 extends over 15 amino acids. In the original workflow: Estimates of nucleated cell counts were drawn from the amplification of reference gene primers. Using immunoSEQ multiplex PCR, the repertoire was profiled, and TCRdb retains in-frame clones only, with some absent. V and J calls and clone size are given by that table; D and trimming were obtained from the DNA. The sample lists approximately 300,000 clones, roughly nine tenths occurring once. Participants were placed into cohorts based on the clinical history they reported.

The sequenced sample consisted of PBMCs or T cells enriched from blood (not recorded which). This TCR derives from a woman between 25 and 40 years old who had recovered from COVID-19. The rearrangement joins TRBV5-5 to TRBJ2-3, with 9 bases matching TRBD2. The CDR3 is CASSPRLAVTDTQYF. Written as DNA, the CDR3 is TGTGCCAGCAGCCCGAGACTAGCGGTTACAGATACGCAGTATTTT.